What follows are 2 T cell receptor beta chains derived from one specimen sequenced in a study of OX40 agonist ivuxolimab in advanced cancers. This table comes from immunoSEQ multiplex PCR, and its TCRdb copy is limited to in-frame clones, with some not included. The table lists 100,000 or so clones, around 80% of them singletons. This sample comprised CD4+ or CD8+ T cells sorted from blood, obtained in a trial of the OX40 agonist ivuxolimab. The receptors stem from an adult with an advanced solid tumor such as melanoma, head and neck, liver or kidney cancer.

This chain connects TRBV19 to TRBJ2-6, with a weak D call TRBD2 (6 bases). Germline values: CDR1 LNHDA, CDR2 SQIVND (reference sequence). There are 19 residues in the CDR3. V was pared by 5 bases and J by 0 bases, with 20 bases between. The CDR3 spells CASSDPRGGDPSGANVLTF. CDR3 bases: TGTGCCAGTAGTGACCCTCGGGGCGGGGACCCCTCTGGGGCCAACGTCCTGACTTTC. The variable domain in full, completed from reference TRBV19 and TRBJ2-6, reads DGGITQSPKYLFRKEGQNVTLSCEQNLNHDAMYWYRQDPGQGLRLIYYSQIVNDFQKGDIAEGYSVSREKKESFPLTVTSAQKNPTAFYLCASSDPRGGDPSGANVLTFGAGSRLTVL.

CDR3: CASSKEFSNQPQHF. CDR3 coding DNA: TGTGCCAGTAGTAAGGAGTTTAGTAATCAGCCCCAGCATTTT. This rearrangement joins TRBV19 to TRBJ1-5, with D unresolved. CDR3 length: 14 amino acids. Trimming removed 4 bases from V and 4 bases from J, with 11 bases in between. The germline V gene has CDR1 LNHDA and CDR2 SQIVND (reference sequence).